These 25 T cell receptor beta chains came from one sample sequenced in a study of cytomegalovirus exposure and HLA in healthy donors. PCR was performed using 60 Vbeta and 13 Jbeta primers. TCRdb's copy holds only in-frame clones and misses some; the assay was immunoSEQ multiplex PCR. The data contain about 90,000 clones, 55% to 75% of them singletons. Source material: PBMCs. The receptors derive from a young woman in good health and CMV-seropositive.

The chain links TRBV6-1 to TRBJ2-5, with 7 bases aligning to TRBD2. Looked up from germline, CDR1 is MNHNS and CDR2 is SASEGT. This CDR3 spans 14 amino acids. V dropped 4 bases and J dropped 1; count of bases not matched to a gene: 3. The CDR3 bases are TGTGCCAGCAGTGCTTCTAGCGGCCAAGAGACCCAGTACTTC. Encoded protein: CASSASSGQETQYF.

V gene TRBV7-2 combines with J gene TRBJ2-7; 11 nucleotides line up with TRBD2. The CDR3 length is 17 residues. V gave up 3 bases and J gave up 1 base; unmatched junction bases: 8. Germline-derived CDR1 and CDR2 are SGHTA and FQGNSA. The CDR3 bases are TGTGCCAGCAGCTTCCGACTAGCGGGGACGACATCCTACGAGCAGTACTTC. Translation: CASSFRLAGTTSYEQYF.

The chain links TRBV5-1 to TRBJ1-4; weak D call: TRBD1 (5 bases). Germline loops: CDR1 SGHRS, CDR2 YFSETQ. Trimming removed 4 bases from V and 4 bases from J, with 11 bases in between. This CDR3 region has 14 residues. CDR3 in DNA: TGCGCCAGCAGCCTGGGGCAGGGTAATGAAAAACTGTTTTTT. Residues: CASSLGQGNEKLFF. Full variable domain (missing parts from reference TRBV5-1 and TRBJ1-4): KAGVTQTPRYLIKTRGQQVTLSCSPISGHRSVSWYQQTPGQGLQFLFEYFSETQRNKGNFPGRFSGRQFSNSRSEMNVSTLELGDSALYLCASSLGQGNEKLFFGSGTQLSVL.

This clone was observed a few times. This sequence joins TRBV5-4 and TRBJ2-5, with 7 bases aligning to TRBD1. Looked up from germline, CDR1 is SGHNT and CDR2 is YYREEE (reference sequence). The CDR3 totals 16 residues. With V trimmed by 4 bases and J by 5 bases, 14 bases remained unmatched. CDR3 protein: CASSRVLTGEGETQYF. The DNA for the CDR3 is TGTGCCAGCAGCCGGGTCCTAACAGGGGAAGGGGAGACCCAGTACTTC.

The genes are TRBV10-3 and TRBJ1-1; unclear D gene. The CDR3 has 15 residues. CDR1 and CDR2 (germline): ENHRY, SYGVKD. V gave up 4 bases and J gave up 0 bases, with 12 bases separating them. CDR3 amino acids: CAISGEDGLNTEAFF. In nucleotides, the CDR3 is TGTGCCATCAGTGGGGAGGACGGTTTGAACACTGAAGCTTTCTTT.

This rearrangement joins TRBV30 to TRBJ2-7, with 8 bases matching TRBD2. J gave up 2 bases and V 5 bases, and 5 bases lay outside the gene matches. Germline CDR1 and CDR2: GTSNPN and SVGIG (reference sequence). This CDR3 is 13 amino acids long. CDR3 protein: CAWGPGLAYEQYF. The CDR3 DNA sequence: TGTGCCTGGGGACCGGGACTAGCCTACGAGCAGTACTTC.

The rearrangement joins TRBV19 to TRBJ2-7; 7 bases map to TRBD1. In germline, CDR1 is LNHDA, CDR2 SQIVND (reference sequence). V lost 4 bases, J lost 6 bases, and 9 bases stayed unmatched. There are 14 residues in the CDR3. CDR3 sequence reads: CASSTTETGSEQYF. The CDR3 bases are TGTGCCAGTAGTACCACCGAGACAGGGTCCGAGCAGTACTTC. The variable domain in full, with the rest retrieved from reference TRBV19 and TRBJ2-7, is DGGITQSPKYLFRKEGQNVTLSCEQNLNHDAMYWYRQDPGQGLRLIYYSQIVNDFQKGDIAEGYSVSREKKESFPLTVTSAQKNPTAFYLCASSTTETGSEQYFGPGTRLTVT.

The chain links TRBV5-1 to TRBJ2-1, with a possible D match to TRBD2 (5 bases). Looked up from germline, CDR1 is SGHRS and CDR2 is YFSETQ. V was shortened by 1 base and J by 2 bases, with 7 bases between the two germline ends. The CDR3 consists of 14 residues. The CDR3 coding sequence is TGCGCCAGCAGCTTGAGCGGAACCTACAATGAGCAGTTCTTC. Protein: CASSLSGTYNEQFF.

As DNA, the CDR3 is TGTGCCAGCAGTTACTCTGTGGGGGGGGCACCCCTCCACTTT. It codes for CASSYSVGGAPLHF. The chain links TRBV6-6 to TRBJ1-6, with TRBD1 as a possible D gene (5 bases). Germline CDR1 reads MNHNY; CDR2 reads SVGAGI (reference sequence). The CDR3 totals 14 residues. The ends were cut back, 0 bases at V and 11 bases at J, with 11 bases in the middle.

This chain's CDR3 is CASSLTGSTYEQYF. As DNA, the CDR3 is TGTGCCAGCAGTTTAACCGGGTCCACCTACGAGCAGTACTTC. The rearrangement joins TRBV28 to TRBJ2-7; unclear D gene. Germline-derived CDR1 and CDR2 are MDHEN and SYDVKM. V lost 2 bases to trimming and J lost 2 bases, with 10 bases between them. The CDR3 sequence is 14 residues long.

The V gene is TRBV5-3, the J gene TRBJ2-1; tentatively, D is TRBD1 (5 bases). TRBV5-3 is assigned to the ORF class and has an uncertain function. V was pared by 0 bases and J by 0 bases, with 10 bases between. The CDR3 is 16 amino acids. As DNA, the CDR3 is TGTGCCAGAAGCTTGGGGGGCGACAGCTCCTACAATGAGCAGTTCTTC. Protein: CARSLGGDSSYNEQFF.

This chain uses TRBV7-9 with TRBJ1-2, with D maybe TRBD1 (5 bases). Deletions cut 10 bases from V and 2 bases from J, with 14 bases between. This CDR3 has 13 amino acids. Germline CDR1 reads SEHNR; CDR2 reads FQNEAQ (reference sequence). CDR3 region: CATTGGENYGYTF. CDR3 coding DNA: TGTGCCACAACGGGGGGGGAAAACTATGGCTACACCTTC.

This clone was found a few times. The chain employs TRBV19 and TRBJ1-2, with D hard to call. CDR3 length: 14 residues. Germline V gene data show CDR1 as LNHDA and CDR2 as SQIVND (reference sequence). V lost 6 bases, J lost 4 bases, and 15 bases lay in between. CDR3 sequence: CASSRGNSLYGYTF. The DNA for the CDR3 is TGTGCCAGTAGCCGCGGGAACAGCCTCTATGGCTACACCTTC. The full variable domain, its missing parts supplied by reference TRBV19 and TRBJ1-2, is DGGITQSPKYLFRKEGQNVTLSCEQNLNHDAMYWYRQDPGQGLRLIYYSQIVNDFQKGDIAEGYSVSREKKESFPLTVTSAQKNPTAFYLCASSRGNSLYGYTFGSGTRLTVV.

This sequence joins TRBV2 and TRBJ2-1, with a possible D match to TRBD2 (5 bases). CDR3 length: 15 residues. Germline V lookup: CDR1 SNHLY, CDR2 FYNNEI. The V gene lost 2 bases and the J gene lost 7 bases, with 15 bases spanning the gap. The CDR3 here is CASSESRPRGNEQFF. The DNA for the CDR3 is TGTGCCAGCAGTGAATCAAGGCCCCGAGGGAATGAGCAGTTCTTC.

This clone was seen more than once but under ten times. As DNA, the CDR3 is TGTGCCAGCAGCTTTATCGTAACGACTAGCGGGAGCAGAAATACGCAGTATTTT. Residues: CASSFIVTTSGSRNTQYF. J is TRBJ2-3 and V is TRBV11-2, with TRBD2 matching 12 bases. V was clipped by 3 bases and J by 7 bases; unmatched bases: 14. This CDR3 has 18 amino acids. CDR1 and CDR2 from the germline V gene are SGHAT and FQNNGV.

The V call is TRBV6-5, the J call TRBJ1-3; D is undetermined. Germline-derived CDR1 and CDR2 are MNHEY and SVGAGI. Trimming shortened V by 7 bases and J by 4 bases, and 17 bases separated the two germline ends. The CDR3 sequence is 15 residues long. The CDR3 reads CASTPGGSSGNTIYF. CDR3 DNA: TGTGCCAGCACCCCAGGAGGCAGCTCGGGAAACACCATATATTTT.

This sequence joins TRBV5-4 and TRBJ1-6; D might be TRBD1 (6 bases). Trimming took off 3 bases at V and 9 bases at J, with 13 bases between the two ends. CDR3 length: 14 residues. Germline V gene data show CDR1 as SGHNT and CDR2 as YYREEE (reference sequence). CDR3 nucleotide sequence: TGTGCCAGCAGCTCACCAGGGGCGCGTTCACCCCTCCACTTT. Its protein product is CASSSPGARSPLHF. The full variable domain, its missing parts supplied by reference TRBV5-4 and TRBJ1-6, is ETGVTQSPTHLIKTRGQQVTLRCSSQSGHNTVSWYQQALGQGPQFIFQYYREEENGRGNFPPRFSGLQFPNYSSELNVNALELDDSALYLCASSSPGARSPLHFGNGTRLTVT.

The V call is TRBV13, the J call TRBJ2-1, with TRBD2 identical over 11 bases. Germline V lookup: CDR1 PRHDT, CDR2 FYEKMQ (reference sequence). V shed 4 bases, J shed 10 bases, and the junction held 12 bases outside the gene matches. CDR3 length: 16 residues. The CDR3 DNA is TGTGCCAGCAGCTCCCCCCTTAGCGGGGGGGCCCGCGAGCAGTTCTTC. This sequence encodes CASSSPLSGGAREQFF.

The rearrangement links TRBV28 to TRBJ2-7; no reliable D call. V lost 3 bases and J lost 2, with 14 bases in between. This CDR3 is built from 15 residues. Germline CDR1 reads MDHEN; CDR2 reads SYDVKM. The chain's CDR3 is CASSFGFQSPYEQYF. The DNA for the CDR3 is TGTGCCAGCAGTTTCGGGTTCCAGTCGCCCTACGAGCAGTACTTC.

This clone turned up a few times. The chain is built from TRBV2 and TRBJ1-5; 7 nucleotides align to TRBD1. J was trimmed by 5 bases and V by 5 bases; bases with no gene match: 9. The CDR3 spans 15 residues. Germline lookup yields CDR1 SNHLY and CDR2 FYNNEI. In nucleotides, the CDR3 is TGTGCCAGCAGTTATTTCCGGGACAGCTATCAGCCCCAGCATTTT. It specifies CASSYFRDSYQPQHF.

The rearrangement joins TRBV12-5 to TRBJ1-2, with 7 bases aligning to TRBD1. CDR1 and CDR2 from the germline V gene are LGHNT and FRNRAP. V was pared by 5 bases and J by 8 bases, with 8 bases of the junction left unmatched. The CDR3 is 13 residues long. Here the CDR3 DNA reads TGTGCTAGTGGTCTAGACAGGGCGGTAGGCTACACCTTC. Protein sequence: CASGLDRAVGYTF.

V is TRBV15 and J is TRBJ2-7; a possible D gene is TRBD1 (5 bases). Trimming cost V 1 base and J 0 bases, with 10 bases left between them. In germline, CDR1 is LNHNV, CDR2 YYDKDF (reference sequence). The CDR3 runs to 15 residues. Here the CDR3 reads CATSRAPTVSYEQYF. DNA for the CDR3: TGTGCCACCAGCAGAGCCCCGACAGTCTCCTACGAGCAGTACTTC.

The chain uses TRBV6-6 and TRBJ2-7; 9 nucleotides agree with TRBD2. The CDR3 runs to 14 residues. V dropped 4 bases and J dropped 7; count of bases not matched to a gene: 8. In germline, CDR1 is MNHNY, CDR2 SVGAGI (reference sequence). In nucleotides, the CDR3 is TGTGCCAGCAGTTCCGGGACTAGCTCTATAGAGCAGTACTTC. Its protein is CASSSGTSSIEQYF.

The chain is built from TRBV9 and TRBJ2-5; TRBD1 agrees at 8 bases. The germline CDR1 and CDR2 sequences are SGDLS and YYNGEE. The CDR3 totals 15 residues. The V segment lost 1 base and the J segment 5 bases; nucleotides outside the gene matches: 7. CDR3 in amino acids: CASSVQGADVETQYF. The CDR3 DNA follows: TGTGCCAGCAGCGTACAGGGGGCAGATGTCGAGACCCAGTACTTC.

This clone was seen a single time. This chain joins TRBV9 and TRBJ2-3, with 13 bases identical to TRBD2. This CDR3 comprises 17 residues. The V segment lost 4 bases and the J segment 3 bases; nucleotides outside the gene matches: 8. In germline, CDR1 is SGDLS, CDR2 YYNGEE. CDR3 in DNA: TGTGCCAGCAGCTCACCTTCGACTAGCGGGAGGACAGATACGCAGTATTTT. Amino acid sequence: CASSSPSTSGRTDTQYF.